The subject of this entry is one T cell receptor (beta chain). The data derive from a study of OX40 agonist ivuxolimab in advanced cancers. The overall study: Of the participants, under 50% had some prior anti-PD-1, anti-PD-L1 or anti-CTLA-4 therapy, which was allowed.

Trimming removed 0 bases from V and 16 bases from J; junction bases left unmatched: 7. CDR1 and CDR2 (germline): SGHTA, FQGTGA. This CDR3 comprises 13 residues. Profiling relied on immunoSEQ multiplex PCR, and the TCRdb table lists in-frame clones only, not all of them. The profile covers some 86,000 clones, with 86% appearing a single time and 5.5% to 7.5% taken by the ten largest. The material was CD4+ or CD8+ T cells sorted from blood, obtained in a trial of the OX40 agonist ivuxolimab. V is TRBV7-3 and J is TRBJ2-1; the match to TRBD1 covers 9 bases. This receptor was obtained from an adult with an advanced solid tumor such as melanoma, head and neck, liver or kidney cancer. CDR3 loop: CASSLTLGTGTFF. CDR3 nucleotides: TGTGCCAGCAGCTTAACGTTGGGGACAGGGACCTTCTTC.